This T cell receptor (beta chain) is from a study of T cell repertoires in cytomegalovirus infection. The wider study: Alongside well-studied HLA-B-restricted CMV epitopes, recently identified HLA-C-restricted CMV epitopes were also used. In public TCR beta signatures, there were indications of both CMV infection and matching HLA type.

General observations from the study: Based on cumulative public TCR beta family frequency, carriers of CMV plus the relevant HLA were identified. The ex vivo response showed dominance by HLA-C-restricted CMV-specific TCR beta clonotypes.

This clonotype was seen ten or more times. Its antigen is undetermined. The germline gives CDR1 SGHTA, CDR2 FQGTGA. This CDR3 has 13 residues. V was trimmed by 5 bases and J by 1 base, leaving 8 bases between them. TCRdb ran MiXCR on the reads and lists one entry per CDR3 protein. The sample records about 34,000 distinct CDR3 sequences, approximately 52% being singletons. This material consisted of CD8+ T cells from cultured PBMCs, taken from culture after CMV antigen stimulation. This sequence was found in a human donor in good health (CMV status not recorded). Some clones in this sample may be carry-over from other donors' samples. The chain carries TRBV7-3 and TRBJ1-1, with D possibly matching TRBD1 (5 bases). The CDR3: CASSRDWNTEAFF. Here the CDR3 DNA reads TGTGCCAGCAGCCGGGACTGGAACACTGAAGCTTTCTTT.